This note documents a single T cell receptor beta chain sequence. V dropped 5 bases and J dropped 7 bases, with 9 bases sitting between them. This CDR3 comprises 12 residues. Germline V gives CDR1 SEHNR, CDR2 FQNEAQ (reference sequence). Assay: immunoSEQ multiplex PCR; the TCRdb copy retains only in-frame clones and omits some. Of more than 45,000 clones in the sample, 65% to 90% were seen once. These data belong to a study of blood T cell repertoires in COVID-19. Study-wide background: Sample material is recorded as cDNA or gDNA derived from T cells, B-cell-depleted T cells, or PBMCs.

The source is a woman at least 80 years old with acute or convalescent COVID-19. Sequencing used peripheral blood. The rearrangement uses TRBV7-9 and TRBJ2-4; D is perhaps TRBD2 (5 bases). Here the CDR3 reads CASSPPGNIQYF. CDR3 nucleotide sequence: TGTGCCAGCAGCCCCCCGGGGAACATTCAGTACTTC.